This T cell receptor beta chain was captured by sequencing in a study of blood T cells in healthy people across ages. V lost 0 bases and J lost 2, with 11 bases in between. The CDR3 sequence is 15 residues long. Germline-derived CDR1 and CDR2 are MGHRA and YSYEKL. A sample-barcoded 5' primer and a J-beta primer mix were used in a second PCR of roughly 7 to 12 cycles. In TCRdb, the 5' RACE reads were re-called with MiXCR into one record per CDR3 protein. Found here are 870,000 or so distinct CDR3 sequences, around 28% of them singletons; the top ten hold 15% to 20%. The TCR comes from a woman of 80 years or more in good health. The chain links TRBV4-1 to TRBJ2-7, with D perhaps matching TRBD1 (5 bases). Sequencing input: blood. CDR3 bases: TGCGCCAGCAGCCAAGAGTCCGGACAACCCTACGAGCAGTACTTC. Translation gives CASSQESGQPYEQYF.